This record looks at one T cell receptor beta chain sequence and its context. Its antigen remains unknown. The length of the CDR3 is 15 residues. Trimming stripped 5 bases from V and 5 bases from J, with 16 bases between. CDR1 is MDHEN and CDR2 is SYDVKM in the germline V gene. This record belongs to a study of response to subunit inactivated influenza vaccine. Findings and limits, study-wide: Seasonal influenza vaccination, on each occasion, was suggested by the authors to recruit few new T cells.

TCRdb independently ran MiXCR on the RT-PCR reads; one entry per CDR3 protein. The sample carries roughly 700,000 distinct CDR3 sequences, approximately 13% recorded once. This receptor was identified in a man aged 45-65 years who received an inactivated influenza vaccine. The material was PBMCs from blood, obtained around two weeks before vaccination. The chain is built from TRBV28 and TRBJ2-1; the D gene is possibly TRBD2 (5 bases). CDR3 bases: TGTGCCAGCAGTCTCCAGAGGGCGCATAACAATGAGCAGTTCTTC. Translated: CASSLQRAHNNEQFF.